This passage covers 4 T cell receptor beta chains from one sample sequenced in a study of blood T cells in healthy people across ages. Primers used in a second PCR of roughly 6 to 12 cycles were a sample-barcoded 5' primer and a J-beta primer mix. TCRdb analysed the 5' RACE reads with MiXCR anew, one entry per CDR3 protein. This sample has about 1,600,000 distinct CDR3 sequences; 42% occur once, and the top ten carry around 8%. The sample consisted of blood. Source of these receptors: a woman aged 18-29 years in good health.

This clonotype has ten or more counts. The chain uses TRBV7-2 and TRBJ2-1; D is unclear. The ends were cut back, 6 bases at V and 4 bases at J, with 10 bases in the middle. The CDR3 length is 13 residues. CDR1 is SGHTA, CDR2 FQGNSA, per germline. CDR3 region: CASSPVGYNEQFF. The CDR3 nucleotides are TGTGCCAGCAGTCCCGTGGGTTACAATGAGCAGTTCTTC.

This chain connects TRBV28 to TRBJ2-5; D possibly corresponds to TRBD1 (6 bases). Gene TRBJ2-7 matches the end of the DNA better, so the J call may be wrong. Germline V gene lookup returns CDR1 MDHEN and CDR2 SYDVKM. This CDR3 contains 15 residues. In nucleotides, the CDR3 is TGTGCCAGCAGTCTAGGGACACCTCCTTCTTACGAGCAGTACTTC. Translation gives CASSLGTPPSYEQYF.

The chain combines TRBV20-1 with TRBJ1-5; D gene unclear. This CDR3 is 14 amino acids long. V was cut by 0 bases and J by 5 bases, with 11 bases left in between. The germline CDR1 and CDR2 sequences are DFQATT and SNEGSKA (reference sequence). This chain's CDR3 is CSARDFRADQPQHF. DNA for the CDR3: TGCAGTGCTAGAGATTTCCGGGCAGATCAGCCCCAGCATTTT.

This rearrangement joins TRBV4-1 to TRBJ1-1; D not resolved. Germline lookup yields CDR1 MGHRA and CDR2 YSYEKL. V lost 0 bases, J lost 7 bases, and 9 bases lay in between. This CDR3 is built from 13 residues. CDR3 in DNA: TGCGCCAGCAGCCAAGATATACGCCTTGAAGCTTTCTTT. This codes for CASSQDIRLEAFF.